The rows below give T cell receptor beta chains drawn from one sample of a study of blood T cell repertoires in COVID-19. Method: immunoSEQ multiplex PCR; TCRdb's copy keeps in-frame clones and lacks some. This sample has 200,000 or so clones; roughly 85% occur once, and the top ten carry over 3%. The sequencing input was PBMCs or T cells enriched from blood (not recorded which). The origin of the receptors is a woman aged 40 to 55 with acute COVID-19. Both conserved end residues are part of each CDR3. Each record gives: D gene, V gene, J gene, clone size, CDR3 protein, CDR3 DNA. D genes are given only for firm matches. A row's size may be missing; if present it is once, few, many or a size class.

>NA|TRBV3-1/TRBV3-2|TRBJ1-1|NA
CASSQTGNAEAFF
TGTGCCAGCAGCCAGACCGGGAACGCTGAAGCTTTCTTT
>NA|TRBV27|TRBJ1-1|NA
CASATRENTEAFF
TGTGCCAGCGCGACTCGTGAGAACACTGAAGCTTTCTTT
>NA|TRBV5-1|TRBJ2-5|NA
CASTGRGGLVQETQYF
TGCGCCAGCACCGGGCGGGGAGGTTTGGTCCAAGAGACCCAGTACTTC
>NA|TRBV5-1|TRBJ1-1|NA
CASRDSTEAFF
TGCGCCAGCAGGGACAGTACTGAAGCTTTCTTT
>TRBD1|TRBV5-5|TRBJ1-6|few
CASSLGQGFVPLHF
TGTGCCAGCAGCTTGGGACAGGGTTTTGTGCCCCTCCACTTT
>TRBD1|TRBV13|TRBJ1-3|NA
CASSRDRVNTIYF
TGTGCCAGCAGCCGAGACAGGGTCAACACCATATATTTT
>TRBD1|TRBV11-2|TRBJ2-3|NA
CASSTDRGSWDTQYF
TGTGCCAGCAGTACTGACAGGGGGTCTTGGGATACGCAGTATTTT
>NA|TRBV5-5|TRBJ2-2|NA
CASSFGFRGTGELFF
TGTGCCAGCAGCTTCGGTTTTCGGGGGACCGGGGAGCTGTTTTTT
>TRBD1|TRBV30|TRBJ1-6|NA
CAWSGDRGRGSPLHF
TGTGCCTGGAGTGGGGACAGGGGTCGTGGTTCACCCCTCCACTTT
>TRBD1|TRBV19|TRBJ1-5|few
CASSTYQQGPSNQPQHF
TGTGCCAGTAGTACTTACCAACAGGGGCCAAGCAATCAGCCCCAGCATTTT
>NA|TRBV11-2|TRBJ1-2|once
CASSLGGVDGYTF
TGTGCCAGCAGCTTGGGGGGGGTAGATGGCTACACCTTC
>TRBD1|TRBV7-3|TRBJ2-1|NA
CASSKGYLGGAGDEQFF
TGTGCCAGCAGCAAAGGCTATCTAGGGGGCGCCGGGGATGAGCAGTTCTTC
>NA|TRBV9|TRBJ2-1|NA
CASNQNVATEQFF
TGTGCCAGCAACCAAAACGTAGCGACTGAGCAGTTCTTC
>NA|TRBV6-5|TRBJ2-2|NA
CASSYLPPDTGELFF
TGTGCCAGCAGTTACCTCCCCCCTGACACCGGGGAGCTGTTTTTT
>NA|TRBV9|TRBJ1-4|NA
CASSVGGVPNEKLFF
TGTGCCAGCAGCGTAGGGGGGGTACCTAATGAAAAACTGTTTTTT
>NA|TRBV7-9|TRBJ1-1|NA
CASRWGTGFGEAFF
TGTGCCAGCAGGTGGGGAACAGGGTTTGGTGAAGCTTTCTTT
>NA|TRBV5-8|TRBJ1-4|few
CASSRVYGLTTNEKLFF
TGTGCCAGCAGCCGGGTCTACGGGTTGACAACTAATGAAAAACTGTTTTTT
>NA|TRBV25-1|TRBJ1-5|NA
CASGGGPQHF
TGTGCCAGCGGAGGTGGGCCCCAGCATTTT
>NA|TRBV29-1|TRBJ1-2|NA
CSVRGGLLGVSVYGYTF
TGCAGCGTTCGGGGGGGGCTTCTCGGTGTTAGTGTCTATGGCTACACCTTC
>NA|TRBV10-1|TRBJ1-5|few
CARSDGSNQPQHF
TGCGCCAGGAGTGACGGGAGCAATCAGCCCCAGCATTTT
>NA|TRBV15|TRBJ1-4|NA
CATSRVRGEKLFF
TGTGCCACCAGCAGAGTGAGAGGGGAAAAACTGTTTTTT
>NA|TRBV7-2|TRBJ1-2|NA
CASSPLYGYTF
TGTGCCAGCAGCCCTTTATATGGCTACACCTTC
>NA|TRBV3-1/TRBV3-2|TRBJ1-5|NA
CASSQDLGSNQPQHF
TGTGCCAGCAGCCAAGATCTGGGCAGCAATCAGCCCCAGCATTTT
>NA|TRBV5-1|TRBJ1-1|NA
CASSTGQGYTEAFF
TGCGCCAGCAGCACCGGCCAGGGGTACACTGAAGCTTTCTTT
>NA|TRBV2|TRBJ2-5|NA
CASTRQGQETQYF
TGTGCCAGCACCCGCCAGGGCCAAGAGACCCAGTACTTC
>NA|TRBV14|TRBJ2-7|NA
CASSQGPPGSGYEQYF
TGTGCCAGCAGCCAAGGCCCCCCGGGTTCGGGATACGAGCAGTACTTC
>NA|TRBV5-5|TRBJ1-1|NA
CASSLYKGTEAFF
TGTGCCAGCAGCCTCTACAAGGGGACTGAAGCTTTCTTT
>NA|TRBV5-1|TRBJ1-4|NA
CASSLDHGVSRGEKLFF
TGCGCCAGCAGCTTGGATCACGGGGTCTCCAGGGGCGAAAAACTGTTTTTT
>NA|TRBV21-1|TRBJ1-4|NA
CASSKDEDRGGEKLFF
TGTGCCAGCAGCAAAGATGAAGACAGGGGAGGCGAAAAACTGTTTTTT
>TRBD1|TRBV7-2|TRBJ1-2|NA
CASSPGTGVNYGYTF
TGTGCCAGCAGCCCAGGGACAGGGGTTAACTATGGCTACACCTTC
>NA|TRBV10-1|TRBJ1-1|NA
CASSETGNTEAFF
TGCGCCAGCAGTGAGACCGGGAACACTGAAGCTTTCTTT
>NA|TRBV3-1/TRBV3-2|TRBJ2-3|NA
CASSQAGTPSSTDTQYF
TGTGCCAGCAGCCAGGCCGGGACTCCTTCTAGCACAGATACGCAGTATTTT
>NA|TRBV27|TRBJ1-5|NA
CASSPRHLPDSNQPQHF
TGTGCCAGCAGTCCCCGACATCTCCCCGATAGCAATCAGCCCCAGCATTTT
>NA|TRBV9|TRBJ2-1|NA
CASSVGGYGREQFF
TGTGCCAGCAGCGTAGGCGGGTACGGACGGGAGCAGTTCTTC
>NA|TRBV5-5|TRBJ1-1|NA
CASRMTGVNTEAFF
TGTGCCAGCAGGATGACAGGTGTGAACACTGAAGCTTTCTTT
>NA|TRBV19|TRBJ1-2|NA
CASSPGRGYGYTF
TGTGCCAGTAGTCCAGGAAGGGGCTATGGCTACACCTTC
>NA|TRBV5-5|TRBJ1-1|NA
CASSLMMNTEAFF
TGTGCCAGCAGCCTAATGATGAACACTGAAGCTTTCTTT
>NA|TRBV19|TRBJ1-5|NA
CASSLPPGGAQPQHF
TGTGCCAGTAGCCTCCCCCCCGGTGGAGCACAGCCCCAGCATTTT
>NA|TRBV12-3/TRBV12-4|TRBJ1-2|NA
CASRSAGDYGYTF
TGTGCCAGCAGATCGGCCGGGGACTATGGCTACACCTTC
>NA|TRBV3-1/TRBV3-2|TRBJ2-2|NA
CASSQGGVTGELFF
TGTGCCAGCAGCCAAGGTGGAGTTACCGGGGAGCTGTTTTTT
>NA|TRBV6-2/TRBV6-3|TRBJ1-1|NA
CASSLKGGGTEAFF
TGTGCCAGCAGCCTTAAGGGAGGTGGAACTGAAGCTTTCTTT
>TRBD1|TRBV7-8|TRBJ1-2|NA
CASSLNRGTNYGYTF
TGTGCCAGCAGCTTAAACAGGGGGACCAACTATGGCTACACCTTC
>NA|TRBV27|TRBJ1-1|NA
CASRDYGQARTEAFF
TGTGCCAGCAGGGATTATGGACAAGCCCGAACTGAAGCTTTCTTT
>NA|TRBV4-3|TRBJ1-2|NA
CASSQEARAGGYTF
TGCGCCAGCAGCCAAGAAGCCAGGGCGGGGGGCTACACCTTC
>TRBD1|TRBV18|TRBJ2-1|NA
CASSRRDRGDNEQFF
TGTGCCAGCTCACGAAGGGACAGGGGAGACAATGAGCAGTTCTTC
>TRBD1|TRBV9|TRBJ1-2|NA
CASSVDPEGASYGYTF
TGTGCCAGCAGCGTAGATCCGGAGGGGGCGAGTTATGGCTACACCTTC
>NA|TRBV10-3|TRBJ1-2|NA
CAISLGQSNYGYTF
TGTGCCATCAGTCTCGGACAGAGCAACTATGGCTACACCTTC
>NA|TRBV7-8|TRBJ1-5|few
CASSLGHRNSLGQPQHF
TGTGCCAGCAGCTTAGGGCACAGAAACTCATTGGGTCAGCCCCAGCATTTT
>TRBD2|TRBV5-4|TRBJ2-1|NA
CASSPRGYRGGGNEQFF
TGTGCCAGCAGCCCCAGGGGATATCGGGGGGGCGGGAATGAGCAGTTCTTC
>NA|TRBV21-1|TRBJ1-1|NA
CASSIRDRKNTEAFF
TGTGCCAGCAGCATCCGGGACAGGAAAAACACTGAAGCTTTCTTT
>NA|TRBV7-2|TRBJ1-2|NA
CASNTIQGGDYTF
TGTGCCAGCAATACCATACAGGGAGGGGACTACACCTTC
>TRBD2|TRBV7-2|TRBJ2-2|NA
CASGSSGGAPGELFF
TGTGCCAGCGGGTCGAGCGGGGGGGCCCCCGGGGAGCTGTTTTTT
>NA|TRBV11-2|TRBJ2-1|NA
CASSLRRGSPSYNEQFF
TGTGCCAGCAGCTTACGACGAGGGAGCCCCTCCTACAATGAGCAGTTCTTC
>NA|TRBV6-5|TRBJ1-1|once
CASTPTRGTEAFF
TGTGCCAGCACCCCGACCCGGGGGACTGAAGCTTTCTTT
>NA|TRBV7-2|TRBJ1-1|NA
CASSFGGGLNTEAFF
TGTGCCAGCAGCTTTGGTGGCGGCCTGAACACTGAAGCTTTCTTT
>TRBD2|TRBV5-5|TRBJ2-7|NA
CASRPGRDPSLGEQYF
TGTGCCAGCAGGCCGGGGAGGGACCCCTCTTTGGGCGAGCAGTACTTC
>TRBD1|TRBV5-5|TRBJ1-1|once
CASSLGGQLMNTEAFF
TGTGCCAGCAGCTTGGGGGGACAGCTCATGAACACTGAAGCTTTCTTT
>NA|TRBV7-8|TRBJ2-3|NA
CASSITGRGSTDTQYF
TGTGCCAGCAGCATCACAGGGCGGGGGTCTACAGATACGCAGTATTTT
>NA|TRBV11-1|TRBJ1-4|NA
CASRNPGSNEKLFF
TGTGCCAGCAGAAACCCCGGGTCTAATGAAAAACTGTTTTTT
>TRBD2|TRBV5-1|TRBJ2-3|NA
CASSLGGGNTDTQYF
TGCGCCAGCAGCTTGGGCGGGGGGAACACAGATACGCAGTATTTT